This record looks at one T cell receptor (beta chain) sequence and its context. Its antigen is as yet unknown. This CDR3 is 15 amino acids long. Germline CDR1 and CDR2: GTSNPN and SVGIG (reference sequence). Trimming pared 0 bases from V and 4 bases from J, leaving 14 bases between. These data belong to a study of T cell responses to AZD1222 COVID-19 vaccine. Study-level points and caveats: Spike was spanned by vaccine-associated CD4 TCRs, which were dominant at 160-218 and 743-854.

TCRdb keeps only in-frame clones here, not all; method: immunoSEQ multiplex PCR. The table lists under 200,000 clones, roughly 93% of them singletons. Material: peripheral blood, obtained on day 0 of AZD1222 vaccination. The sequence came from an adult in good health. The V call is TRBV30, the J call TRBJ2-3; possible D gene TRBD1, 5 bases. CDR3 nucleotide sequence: TGTGCCTGGAGTGTACCTGGCAGGGCCTCAGATACGCAGTATTTT. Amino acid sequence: CAWSVPGRASDTQYF.